One and the same sample provided the 14 T cell receptor beta chains below, sequenced in a study of T cells in Graves' hyperthyroidism and ophthalmopathy. Researchers amplified the TCR beta CDR3 regions from RNA transcripts. An initial round of RT-PCR targeting the TCR CDR3 relied on the HTBI primer set. From the multiplex PCR reads, TCRdb called clonotypes with MiXCR, one entry per CDR3 protein. The sample lists about 500,000 distinct CDR3 sequences; over 15% were seen once. The sample taken for sequencing was blood. The receptors were gathered from a woman aged 18-29 years with Graves' ophthalmopathy.

The CDR3 region is CAISESHMNTEAFF. DNA of the CDR3: TGTGCCATCAGTGAGAGTCATATGAACACTGAAGCTTTCTTT. The chain employs TRBV10-3 and TRBJ1-1, with no clear D. V was clipped by 2 bases and J by 0 bases, with 7 bases between them. The CDR3 extends over 14 amino acids. Germline CDR1 ENHRY, CDR2 SYGVKD.

This clonotype was recorded many times. The chain combines TRBV2 with TRBJ2-3; 12 bases match TRBD2. Germline values: CDR1 SNHLY, CDR2 FYNNEI. CDR3 length: 16 amino acids. CDR3 residues: CALAGGGFGRADTQYF. In DNA form, the CDR3 reads TGTGCACTAGCGGGGGGTGGTTTTGGGCGGGCAGATACGCAGTATTTT.

This clonotype was observed many times. The chain couples TRBV2 to TRBJ2-7; D may be TRBD1 (5 bases). Germline values: CDR1 SNHLY, CDR2 FYNNEI. Trimming cost V 2 bases and J 5 bases, with 16 bases left between them. This CDR3 comprises 15 residues. The CDR3 DNA follows: TGTGCCAGCAGTGAATACAGGACACAGGCAAACGAGCAGTACTTC. It translates to CASSEYRTQANEQYF.

This clonotype appeared many times. This chain connects TRBV10-3 to TRBJ2-7; maybe TRBD1 (6 bases). This CDR3 contains 14 residues. The ends were cut back, 4 bases at V and 2 bases at J, with 12 bases in the middle. Germline lookup yields CDR1 ENHRY and CDR2 SYGVKD. CDR3 amino acids: CAISGRQETYEQYF. CDR3 sequence (DNA): TGTGCCATCAGTGGCCGACAGGAAACCTACGAGCAGTACTTC.

This clonotype was seen many times. The chain employs TRBV2 and TRBJ1-1, with D maybe TRBD1 (5 bases). V lost 3 bases and J 4 bases, leaving 12 bases between the germline ends. CDR1 is SNHLY, CDR2 FYNNEI, per germline. The CDR3 loop spans 14 amino acids. CDR3 residues: CASSDMGLGTEAFF. CDR3 DNA: TGTGCCAGCAGTGACATGGGGCTGGGCACTGAAGCTTTCTTT.

The rearrangement uses TRBV7-8 and TRBJ2-5; D tentatively reads TRBD1 or TRBD2 (5 bases each). V dropped 4 bases and J dropped 5 bases, with 11 bases sitting between them. The CDR3 runs 13 residues. Germline V CDR1 and CDR2: SGHVS, FQNEAQ. The CDR3 DNA reads TGTGCCAGCAGCTCAGAGGGGTGGGAGACCCAGTACTTC. Protein product: CASSSEGWETQYF.

This clonotype was counted at least ten times. The rearrangement links TRBV7-3 to TRBJ2-1; 14 bases align to TRBD2. CDR1 SGHTA and CDR2 FQGTGA come from the germline V gene. V was clipped by 5 bases and J by 6 bases; unmatched bases: 6. The CDR3 is 16 residues long. CDR3 DNA sequence: TGTGCCAGCAGCCCCGGGACTAGCGGGAGTCGCAATGAGCAGTTCTTC. It specifies CASSPGTSGSRNEQFF.

Ten or more counts support this clonotype. The chain links TRBV13 to TRBJ2-7; possibly TRBD1 for D (5 bases). The ends were cut back, 0 bases at V and 3 bases at J, with 9 bases in the middle. CDR1 is PRHDT, CDR2 FYEKMQ, per germline (reference sequence). The CDR3 extends over 14 amino acids. In DNA, the CDR3 is TGTGCCAGCAGCTTAGGGACAGTAAACTACGAGCAGTACTTC. Protein: CASSLGTVNYEQYF. The full variable domain, with the rest looked up from reference TRBV13 and TRBJ2-7, is AAGVIQSPRHLIKEKRETATLKCYPIPRHDTVYWYQQGPGQDPQFLISFYEKMQSDKGSIPDRFSAQQFSDYHSELNMSSLELGDSALYFCASSLGTVNYEQYFGPGTRLTVT.

This clonotype was seen ten or more times. The rearrangement uses TRBV9 and TRBJ2-1; possibly TRBD1 for D (5 bases). V lost 0 bases and J lost 4, with 14 bases in between. The CDR3 covers 16 residues. Germline CDR1 reads SGDLS; CDR2 reads YYNGEE. CDR3 coding DNA: TGTGCCAGCAGCGTAGAAGGGGTTGGGCCTTACAATGAGCAGTTCTTC. It specifies CASSVEGVGPYNEQFF.

CDR3 DNA sequence: TGTGCCAGCAGTTACTCCCTCGAGGGTGCCAGTGAGCAGTTCTTC. This encodes CASSYSLEGASEQFF. V is TRBV6-2 or TRBV6-3 and J is TRBJ2-1; TRBD2 is a possible D gene (5 bases). Germline CDR1 reads MNHEY; CDR2 reads SVGEGT. Between the trimmed V and J ends, which lost 0 bases and 9 bases, there was a span of 15 bases. The CDR3 is 15 amino acids.

This clonotype was seen ten or more times. The chain carries TRBV3-1 and TRBJ1-2; D uncertain. Germline CDR1 LGHDT, CDR2 YNNKEL (reference sequence). This CDR3 region has 14 residues. V was pared by 1 base and J by 4 bases, with 10 bases between. The CDR3 here is CASSQGLGTYGYTF. In DNA, the CDR3 is TGTGCCAGCAGCCAAGGCCTCGGCACCTATGGCTACACCTTC.

The J gene is TRBJ2-2, the V gene TRBV5-6; D is perhaps TRBD2 (6 bases). Per germline, CDR1 SGHDT and CDR2 YYEEEE. The V end lost 2 bases, the J end lost 1 base, and 9 bases lay between the germline ends. This CDR3 is 15 amino acids long. The CDR3 DNA reads as TGTGCCAGCAGCTTAGATAGCGGGAACACCGGGGAGCTGTTTTTT. Translation: CASSLDSGNTGELFF.

The rearrangement links TRBV11-2 to TRBJ2-7; tentatively, D is TRBD1 or TRBD2 (6 bases each). Germline V gives CDR1 SGHAT, CDR2 FQNNGV. V lost 4 bases, J lost 2 bases, and 12 bases lay in between. The CDR3 contains 14 residues. The CDR3 sequence is CASSSVGGAYEQYF. CDR3 nucleotides: TGTGCCAGCAGCTCGGTGGGGGGCGCCTACGAGCAGTACTTC.

This clonotype was seen at least ten times. This chain connects TRBV3-1 to TRBJ1-5; D unclear. V lost 3 bases and J lost 7, with 16 bases in between. The germline gives CDR1 LGHDT, CDR2 YNNKEL (reference sequence). The CDR3 is 15 amino acids. CDR3 nucleotide sequence: TGTGCCAGCAGCCAGCCTCCGCCGGGAGCACAGCCCCAGCATTTT. It translates to CASSQPPPGAQPQHF.